Given below is one T cell receptor beta chain in context. TCRdb re-called the 5' RACE reads with MiXCR, one entry per CDR3 protein. This table holds some 500,000 distinct CDR3 sequences, about 13% found once. The sample comes from a study of T cells after yellow fever vaccination. This CDR3 spans 21 amino acids. The germline CDR1 and CDR2 sequences are SGHAT and FQNNGV. Trimming shortened V by 5 bases and J by 3 bases, and 33 bases separated the two germline ends. J is TRBJ2-3 and V is TRBV11-2, with a weak D call TRBD1 (6 bases). The sequenced sample was PBMCs, obtained on the day of the yellow fever booster vaccination. The clonotype was recovered from a man younger than 45 who received the YFV17D yellow fever vaccine. The CDR3 sequence: CASSPRLVIRQDGAYTDTQYF. The CDR3 nucleotides read TGTGCCAGCAGCCCCCGCCTGGTAATTCGACAGGATGGTGCCTATACAGATACGCAGTATTTT. The full variable domain, with the rest looked up from reference TRBV11-2 and TRBJ2-3, is EAGVAQSPRYKIIEKRQSVAFWCNPISGHATLYWYQQILGQGPKLLIQFQNNGVVDDSQLPKDRFSAERLKGVDSTLKIQPAKLEDSAVYLCASSPRLVIRQDGAYTDTQYFGPGTRLTVL.